This T cell receptor beta chain was found in a study of CXCR3-negative and CXCR3-positive naive CD8 T cells (dated by TCRdb to the late 2010s). About the investigation overall: In total, 120 million to 150 million TRB reads were obtained, corresponding to roughly 1.5 +/- 0.3 million reads per library. Diversity and physicochemical repertoire analyses were performed on about 12 donors pooled from two independent experiments. Naive subsets from 5 or 6 donors and memory cells from 3 donors were included in the TRBV-TRBJ cluster analysis.

Each CD8+ T cell subset was flow-sorted in triplicate, with 300,000 cells per subset placed directly into RLT lysis buffer. Naive CD8+ T cells were defined stringently as CD45RO-CCR7+CD27+CD95- to exclude memory contaminants. Using standard density gradient centrifugation, peripheral blood mononuclear cells were isolated from buffy coats. A FACSAria III was used to flow-sort naive CXCR3-negative and CXCR3-positive CD8+ T cells. Total RNA was extracted from sorted cells using an RNeasy Mini Kit. About this clonotype itself: Its antigen is unknown.

The germline V gene provides CDR1 MDHEN and CDR2 SYDVKM. Including cysteine and phenylalanine, the CDR3 has 14 amino acids. The DNA is not on file. The listed sequencing device is NextSeq 550. The Human TCR Profiling Kit (MiLaboratory) was used to prepare UMI-labeled 5' RACE TRB cDNA libraries. cDNA synthesis used the entire amount of extracted RNA, and PCR amplification then used the entire amount of cDNA produced. The libraries were made side by side, with each library going through the same number of PCR cycles. In the source study's methods: About 50,000 +/- 10,000 unique UMI-labeled TRB cDNA molecules per library were extracted with MIGEC and MiXCR, with at least two reads per UMI required. On average, each library contained roughly 40,000 +/- 10,000 functional in-frame TRB CDR3 nucleotide clonotypes without stop codons. After downsampling to 5000 UMI-labeled TRB molecules per sample, diversity metrics, including normalized Shannon-Wiener and Chao1, were computed in VDJtools. VDJtools was used to calculate clonotype-size-weighted physicochemical properties of the central five CDR3 residues, namely interaction energy, strength, volume and Kidera factor 4. Once TCRdb had reprocessed the reads, it stored one entry per CDR3 protein sequence and supplied no DNA. TCRdb assigned the V and J calls; the authors' analysis was not used. This sample's table has entries for about 89,000 distinct CDR3 sequences. Of the sample, less than 1.1% falls within the top ten clones.

The paper's findings and limits, for the study overall: Comparably high repertoire diversity was found in both naive subsets, whereas much lower repertoire diversity was found in memory CD8+ T cells. Because surface CD5, which is linked to self-reactivity in mice, was comparable between the naive subsets, TCR interaction strength was also inferred from TRB CDR3 physicochemical properties. Freshly isolated PBMCs were used for most assays because CXCR3 expression partially decreased after cryopreservation. TRB CDR3s from CXCR3-positive naive cells showed higher hydrophobicity (lower Kidera factor 4), lower energy, and higher strength and volume indices than CXCR3-negative naive cells. Within the same donor, TRBV-TRBJ usage looked similar between naive CXCR3-negative and CXCR3-positive cells, but memory cells had distinct patterns.

The receptor was isolated from a human donor in good health. Some clones in this sample may be carry-over from other donors' samples. Recombination linked TRBV28 to TRBJ2-1; TCRdb reports TRBD1, a call that lacks DNA to check it against. Sequencing input: naive CXCR3+ CD8+ T cells from blood. In the paper's terms, the cell subset or site label means: CD45RO-CCR7+CD27+CD95- naive CD8+ T cells expressing CXCR3 (TNR3+). CDR3 protein: CASSLYGTGNEQFF.